The entry below gives a single T cell receptor beta chain sequence along with its context. A few counts support this clonotype. This clone's antigen is unknown. No base-level quality is on record; no much larger clone is a single base apart. The roughly 39 donors, aged roughly 6 to 95 years, were systemically healthy Caucasian individuals from Russia. Around 9.7 milliliters of peripheral blood were collected from each donor into EDTA-treated Vacutainer tubes. PBMCs were isolated by Ficoll-Paque density-gradient centrifugation, with at least 7 million obtained per sample. Total RNA, at least 6 micrograms per sample, was extracted from PBMCs with Trizol reagent. Naive CD45RAhigh/CD27high T cell percentages were measured by flow cytometry on a PBMC aliquot from every donor. The sample originates from a study of blood T cells in healthy people across ages (dated by TCRdb to the mid-2010s). Regarding the study in general: In model experiments, template switching captured roughly one uniquely barcoded TCR beta cDNA molecule for every two T cells. Using deep sequencing normalized with unique cDNA molecular identifiers, the study measured how TCR beta repertoire diversity changes with age. To avoid experimental bias, donors of different ages were randomly spread across the sequencing lanes. Donors were grouped into four age groups: young (average approximately 16 years), middle-aged (39), aged (around 60) and long-lived (less than 85). For two donors (one aged 18 to 29 and one aged 80 or older), the study analyzed two additional independent replicas of 1 million unique cDNA reads from the same blood draw.

CDR1 is given as SEHNR and CDR2 as FQNEAQ, both from the germline V gene (reference sequence). The CDR3 starts with the cysteine, ends with the phenylalanine, and has 14 residues. Just CDR3 DNA is preserved here, 42 bases in frame from base 1. V was cut back by 2 bases and J by 4 bases, leaving a gap of 6 bases between them. Overall study outcomes, separate from this receptor: Conclusive comparison of naive and antigen-experienced compartments was prevented by the profiling of bulk unsorted PBMCs. Observed TCR beta diversity per million T cells fell roughly linearly with age, and a significant reduction was already apparent by age roughly 40. Donor CMV infection status was unknown, potentially confounding age-related changes in expanded clonotypes. Estimates of total diversity from one million sequenced T cells were regarded as lower bounds and underestimates. The long-lived group showed more naive CD4+ T cells, fewer expanded clones and increased TCR diversity than the aged group, suggesting age selection. A strong correlation was found between observed TCR beta diversity and the percentage of naive T cells measured by flow cytometry.

The library was prepared using 5' RACE. The sample was run on an Illumina HiSeq 2500. A second roughly 7 to 11 cycle PCR used a sample-barcoded 5' primer and a J-beta primer mix. Each TCR beta cDNA molecule received a unique molecular identifier from a template-switch 5' adaptor carrying 12 random nucleotides. Each sample yielded at least 2.5 million CDR3-containing paired-end reads. First-strand cDNA synthesis was performed from all RNA using the Mint cDNA synthesis kit, with priming by a TRBC-specific oligonucleotide. Following uracil-DNA glycosylase treatment, a first 18-cycle PCR with universal primers M1SS and BC2_uni_R was performed on all cDNA. Per the original workflow: Each sample was normalized by randomly selecting 1 million high-quality reads, each carrying a distinct molecular identifier. Instead of being binned into consensus sequences, reads with shared molecular identifiers were discarded. MiTCR, run with a Q25 quality threshold and the strictest error-elimination algorithm, handled CDR3 identification, clonotype clustering and error correction. A nonparametric unseen species model with Euler transformation was used to estimate lower-bound total TCR beta diversity. TCRdb ran its own pipeline on the public reads, namely fastp trimming at Q25 and MiXCR clone calling, and kept in-frame beta chains. Records with the same CDR3 protein are collapsed into one entry carrying the most frequent genes and DNA. These V and J calls originate from TCRdb's pipeline instead of the authors' own analysis. Present in this sample are 1,500,000 or so distinct CDR3 sequences, about 45% of which were seen just once. The ten largest clones add up to about 4% of the sample.

This receptor was identified in a woman younger than 35 in good health. The chain was built from TRBV7-9 and TRBJ1-6; a confident D gene designation cannot be given. Sequencing was carried out using blood. DNA sequence: TGTGCCAGCAGCTTATCCGGGTATAATTCACCCCTCCACTTT. The translation is CASSLSGYNSPLHF.